This TCR beta chain came from a study of shared clonotypes between healthy human individuals. Study results and limitations: Approximately 5% was the fraction of naive CD4 clonotypes found shared across four donors.

The table came from immunoSEQ multiplex PCR; TCRdb's copy has only in-frame clones and leaves some out. The profile shows about 300,000 clones, approximately 79% of them singletons. Turning to this clone: Its antigen is currently unknown.

Germline V gives CDR1 SGHVS, CDR2 FQNEAQ. The CDR3 extends over 16 amino acids. The germline V and J ends were trimmed by 2 bases and 3 bases, with 14 bases remaining between them. Sequenced: memory CD4+ T cells sorted from blood. As for subset: CD45RA-negative fraction. This TCR was sampled from a young man in good health. The rearrangement uses TRBV7-8 and TRBJ1-5; maybe TRBD1 (6 bases). CDR3: CASSLLTGGINQPQHF. The DNA of the CDR3 is TGTGCCAGCAGCTTATTAACCGGGGGCATCAATCAGCCCCAGCATTTT.